This TCR beta chain stems from a study of blood T cell repertoires in COVID-19. Study in general: Sites in the United States, Italy and Spain provided acute and convalescent COVID-19 samples. PBMCs, B-cell-depleted T cells, or T cells were the source of the cDNA or gDNA that made up the material.

Authors' analysis steps: By means of reference gene primer amplification, nucleated cell counts were estimated. The method was immunoSEQ multiplex PCR; TCRdb's version includes in-frame clones alone and lacks a portion of them. Clonal size and the V and J genes are those of that table, whereas D and trimming came from the DNA. The table lists about 200,000 clones, under 95% of them singletons. V shed 4 bases and J 1 base; nucleotides not matched to a gene: 7. CDR1 is MDHEN and CDR2 is SYDVKM in the germline V gene. This CDR3 region has 16 residues. This sequence originates from a man in his thirties or forties with acute or convalescent COVID-19. The specimen was peripheral blood. This rearrangement joins TRBV28 to TRBJ1-2; TRBD1 aligns across 9 bases. CDR3 nucleotide sequence: TGTGCCAGCAGTTCCTTGAGACAGGGGGGTAACTATGGCTACACCTTC. Protein product: CASSSLRQGGNYGYTF.